This entry lists 29 T cell receptor beta chains sequenced from one sample in a study of tumor-infiltrating lymphocytes in primary liver carcinoma. TCR beta cDNA was reverse-transcribed from around 0.55 ug of total RNA. The reaction used a constant-region primer and ProtoScript II reverse transcriptase. The TCR beta library was amplified through three nested multiplex PCR rounds in a modified ARM-PCR procedure. Amplification in the first two PCR rounds was performed using TRBV1-TRBV30 forward primers and a C-beta reverse primer for 10 cycles each. TCRdb re-analysed the multiplex PCR reads in MiXCR, keeping a single row per CDR3 protein. The sample contains roughly 200,000 distinct CDR3 sequences, 70% to 90% of which appear only once. For each extraction, RNA and DNA were obtained together from about 20-30 mg of unsorted bulk tissue. Input material: tumor tissue from primary liver carcinoma. These receptors originate from a man aged 40-49 years with primary liver carcinoma and hepatitis B virus infection.

The V and J genes are TRBV29-1 and TRBJ1-3; 7 bases are a match to TRBD1. Germline CDR1 reads SQVTM; CDR2 reads ANQGSEA. The V and J ends lost 8 bases and 8 bases, in that order; junction bases with no gene match: 15. The CDR3 has 14 amino acids. CDR3 in amino acids: CSFGGGTVMDTIYF. The CDR3 DNA sequence: TGCAGCTTTGGGGGAGGGACAGTGATGGACACCATATATTTT.

The CDR3 sequence is CASSRTGSYEQYF. The CDR3 DNA reads as TGTGCCAGTAGTCGGACAGGGAGTTACGAGCAGTACTTC. V usage is TRBV6-5 and J usage is TRBJ2-7; 8 bases fit TRBD1. The CDR3 is 13 amino acids. Per germline, CDR1 MNHEY and CDR2 SVGAGI. J gave up 4 bases and V 9 bases, and 8 bases lay outside the gene matches.

The rearrangement links TRBV29-1 to TRBJ1-2; no definite D call. CDR1 is SQVTM, CDR2 ANQGSEA, per germline. V gave up 2 bases and J gave up 7 bases, with 17 bases separating them. The CDR3 contains 14 residues. The chain's CDR3 is CSVEIDGPSIGYTF. The CDR3 DNA is TGCAGCGTTGAAATCGACGGACCCAGTATTGGCTACACCTTC.

As to this clonotype: One junction end does not reproduce the germline sequence, and a read error may be involved. This chain joins TRBV6-5 and TRBJ1-1; no firm D call. Germline lookup yields CDR1 MNHEY and CDR2 SVGAGI. The CDR3 has 13 amino acids. The CDR3: CASSYNEGTEASF. CDR3 in DNA: TGTGCCAGCAGTTACAATGAGGGCACTGAAGCTTCCTTT.

The chain couples TRBV6-5 to TRBJ2-3; 7 positions agree with TRBD2. The CDR3 contains 15 residues. V dropped 11 bases and J dropped 7; count of bases not matched to a gene: 18. Germline CDR1 is MNHEY and CDR2 is SVGAGI. The chain's CDR3 is CAGNPGPAGTYTQYF. The CDR3 DNA reads TGTGCCGGCAACCCAGGACCAGCGGGAACATATACGCAGTATTTT.

Remarks on this clonotype: This may be a read error, as it is one base from a much larger clone. This sequence joins TRBV28 and TRBJ2-3, with D tentatively TRBD1 (5 bases). The CDR3 runs 13 residues. The V gene lost 2 bases and the J gene lost 4 bases, with 7 bases spanning the gap. Germline CDR1 MDHEN, CDR2 SYDVKM. CDR3 DNA: TGTGCCAGCAGTTTACAGGGATCAGATACGCAGTATTTT. This sequence encodes CASSLQGSDTQYF.

As to this clonotype: Germline is not matched at one junction end, which may reflect a read error. The V and J genes are TRBV4-3 and TRBJ1-6, with 10 bases lining up with TRBD1. CDR1 LGHNA and CDR2 YSLEER come from the germline V gene. The CDR3 loop spans 16 amino acids. CDR3 protein: CASSSWDRGRYSPLHF. The DNA of the CDR3 is TGCGCCAGCAGCTCTTGGGACAGGGGAAGGTATTCACCGCTCCACTTT.

To note about this clonotype: A junction end diverges from the germline sequence, so it may reflect a read error. The chain has TRBV6-5 and TRBJ1-1; D unresolved. The CDR3 length is 13 residues. The germline V gene encodes CDR1 MNHEY and CDR2 SVGAGI. DNA for the CDR3: TGTGCAAGCAGACTAGCCAGTTACACTGAAGCTTTCTTT. The encoded protein is CASRLASYTEAFF.

The J gene is TRBJ2-3, the V gene TRBV6-1, with 8 bases aligning to TRBD1. The CDR3 is 15 amino acids. CDR1 is MNHNS, CDR2 SASEGT, per germline. CDR3 residues: CTSSEDDRGWDTQYF. The CDR3 DNA is TGTACGAGCAGTGAAGACGACAGGGGATGGGATACGCAGTATTTT.

This clonotype has just a few counts. The V gene is TRBV7-6, the J gene TRBJ2-1; D is perhaps TRBD1 (5 bases). The V gene lost 2 bases and the J gene lost 7 bases, with 18 bases spanning the gap. This CDR3 has 16 residues. Germline values: CDR1 SGHVS, CDR2 FNYEAQ. The CDR3: CASSLRPESGWNEQFF. As DNA, the CDR3 is TGTGCCAGCAGCTTACGTCCGGAATCAGGGTGGAATGAGCAGTTCTTC.

Details on this clonotype: Germline is not matched at one junction end, which may reflect a read error. The V gene is TRBV11-1, the J gene TRBJ2-7, with a weak D call TRBD1 (6 bases). The CDR3 is made up of 15 amino acids. CDR1 SGHAT and CDR2 FQDESV come from the germline V gene (reference sequence). CDR3 sequence reads: CASSPTSGLGGGQYF. The CDR3, as DNA: TGTGCCAGCAGCCCAACGTCCGGACTTGGGGGCGGGCAGTATTTC.

The V call is TRBV29-1, the J call TRBJ2-2; D possibly corresponds to TRBD1 (6 bases). The V gene's germline CDR1 is SQVTM and CDR2 ANQGSEA. This CDR3 region has 11 residues. V lost 4 bases and J lost 12, with 12 bases in between. The CDR3, as DNA: TGCAGCGTTGGACTCACAGGGAAGCTGTTTTTT. It is translated as CSVGLTGKLFF.

Notes on this clonotype: The final CDR3 position lacks the conserved phenylalanine or tryptophan, pointing to a likely read error. The chain combines TRBV4-3 with TRBJ2-3; 8 nucleotides agree with TRBD2. The CDR3 has 15 residues. Germline V gene lookup returns CDR1 LGHNA and CDR2 YSLEER. CDR3 sequence reads: CASSQVQLAADTQYL. DNA for the CDR3: TGCGCCAGCAGTCAAGTTCAACTAGCGGCAGATACGCAGTATTTG.

The rearrangement uses TRBV11-3 and TRBJ2-7; the D is unclear. The CDR3 has 12 residues. The V gene's germline CDR1 is SGHNT and CDR2 YENEEA. Trimming stripped 9 bases from V and 7 bases from J, with 16 bases between. The CDR3: CASCSQCGEQYF. In nucleotides, the CDR3 is TGTGCCAGTTGCTCCCAATGTGGGGAGCAGTACTTC.

This chain joins TRBV12-3 or TRBV12-4 and TRBJ2-3; the D gene is possibly TRBD2 (6 bases). The V and J ends lost 1 base and 10 bases respectively, with 18 bases between them. The CDR3 has 15 residues. CDR3 nucleotides: TGTGCCAGCAGTTTAGATTTCGGCAGCGGGCGTGCGCAGTATTTT. This sequence encodes CASSLDFGSGRAQYF.

Comments on this clonotype: A read error may account for a junction end that differs from germline. The chain is built from TRBV29-1 and TRBJ1-1, with unresolved D. Per the germline V gene, CDR1 is SQVTM and CDR2 is ANQGSEA. The CDR3 covers 14 residues. The CDR3 DNA follows: TGCAGCGTTAAACTTGGCCTCATGAACACTGTAGCTTTCTTT. Translation gives CSVKLGLMNTVAFF. The variable domain in full, completed from reference TRBV29-1 and TRBJ1-1, reads SAVISQKPSRDICQRGTSLTIQCQVDSQVTMMFWYRQQPGQSLTLIATANQGSEATYESGFVIDKFPISRPNLTFSTLTVSNMSPEDSSIYLCSVKLGLMNTVAFFGQGTRLTVV.

This rearrangement joins TRBV12-3 or TRBV12-4 to TRBJ1-5; no reliable D call. The CDR3 consists of 14 residues. V lost 7 bases to trimming and J lost 4 bases, with 14 bases between them. CDR3 loop: CASTSRESNQPQHF. The CDR3 bases are TGTGCCAGCACCTCCCGGGAGAGTAATCAGCCCCAGCATTTT.

Notes on this clonotype: Relative to the germline gene, one junction end is altered; a read error may explain this. This sequence joins TRBV28 and TRBJ1-5; 8 bases align to TRBD1. Germline-derived CDR1 and CDR2 are MDHEN and SYDVKM. CDR3 length: 12 residues. The CDR3 nucleotides read TGTGCCAGCATAGCTCCCAGGGGGCCCCAGCACTTT. This codes for CASIAPRGPQHF. Full variable domain (remainder filled in from reference TRBV28 and TRBJ1-5): DVKVTQSSRYLVKRTGEKVFLECVQDMDHENMFWYRQDPGLGLRLIYFSYDVKMKEKGDIPEGYSVSREKKERFSLILESASTNQTSMYLCASIAPRGPQHFGDGTRLSIL.

Concerning this clonotype: A much more abundant neighbour one base away suggests this may be a read error. This sequence joins TRBV5-1 and TRBJ2-5; 9 bases align to TRBD1. Germline V gene sequence: CDR1 SGHRS, CDR2 YFSETQ. The length of the CDR3 is 14 residues. CDR3 coding DNA: TGCACCAGCAGCTTACAGGGGGCGCAGGAGACCCAGTACTTC. Protein sequence: CTSSLQGAQETQYF.

This chain connects TRBV29-1 to TRBJ1-1, with D hard to call. Trimming pared 6 bases from V and 0 bases from J, leaving 14 bases between. Germline-derived CDR1 and CDR2 are SQVTM and ANQGSEA. This CDR3 spans 14 amino acids. Written as DNA, the CDR3 is TGCAGCGTCAAAAGGAGCGGGATGAACACTGAAGCTTTCTTT. This translates into CSVKRSGMNTEAFF. The full variable domain, completed using reference TRBV29-1 and TRBJ1-1, is SAVISQKPSRDICQRGTSLTIQCQVDSQVTMMFWYRQQPGQSLTLIATANQGSEATYESGFVIDKFPISRPNLTFSTLTVSNMSPEDSSIYLCSVKRSGMNTEAFFGQGTRLTVV.

The chain links TRBV29-1 to TRBJ2-5; tentative D call: TRBD2 (5 bases). Trimming shortened V by 2 bases and J by 5 bases, and 18 bases separated the two germline ends. This CDR3 has 15 amino acids. The germline CDR1 and CDR2 sequences are SQVTM and ANQGSEA. This CDR3 is CSVETAAGSSETQYF. The CDR3 DNA reads as TGCAGCGTTGAAACCGCGGCGGGTAGTTCGGAGACCCAGTACTTC.

This sequence joins TRBV29-1 and TRBJ2-1; 7 nucleotides align to TRBD2. TRBJ2-7 explains the end of the DNA better; the J call may be wrong. The CDR3 length is 14 residues. CDR1 and CDR2 from the germline V gene are SQVTM and ANQGSEA. The CDR3 nucleotides read TGCAGCGTTGGGACTAGTGGGTCCTACAATGAGCAGTACTTC. It encodes CSVGTSGSYNEQYF.

The V and J genes are TRBV20-1 and TRBJ2-7; tentatively, D is TRBD2 (5 bases). Germline V gene sequence: CDR1 DFQATT, CDR2 SNEGSKA (reference sequence). The CDR3 has 14 residues. CDR3 residues: CNGSTEERDYEQYF. The CDR3 DNA reads TGCAATGGTAGCACAGAGGAGAGGGACTACGAGCAGTACTTC.

The genes are TRBV6-2 or TRBV6-3 and TRBJ2-7; no firm D call. V shed 5 bases and J shed 1 base, with 18 bases lying between them. From germline, CDR1 is MNHEY and CDR2 SVGEGT. The CDR3 consists of 16 residues. The CDR3 coding sequence is TGTGCCAGCAGTAGTGGGCGGAGCCGCAGTTCCTACGAGCAGTACGTC. Residues: CASSSGRSRSSYEQYV.

The V and J genes are TRBV6-1 and TRBJ1-1; tentative D call: TRBD1 (5 bases). Germline CDR1 reads MNHNS; CDR2 reads SASEGT. V was clipped by 6 bases and J by 0 bases, with 14 bases between them. The CDR3 is 15 residues long. DNA of the CDR3: TGTGCCAGCAGGGAAACAGGACGGGTGAACACTGAAGCTTTCTTT. Translated, it gives CASRETGRVNTEAFF.

Turning to this clonotype: A read error may account for a junction end that differs from germline. The gene calls are TRBV7-9 and TRBJ2-4; TRBD2 matches 8 bases. This CDR3 spans 13 amino acids. CDR1 SEHNR and CDR2 FQNEAQ come from the germline V gene (reference sequence). This CDR3 is CASSSGQAGVPNF. The CDR3 nucleotides are TGTGCCAGCAGCTCTGGACAAGCGGGAGTTCCCAACTTC.

Of note for this clonotype: The junction differs from germline at one of its ends, possibly a read error. The rearrangement links TRBV11-3 to TRBJ2-4; D possibly uses TRBD1 or TRBD2 (5 bases each). Germline CDR1 is SGHNT and CDR2 is YENEEA. The CDR3 length is 15 residues. The CDR3 protein is CASSFGVMDKNIQYF. Written as DNA, the CDR3 is TGTGCCAGCAGCTTCGGGGTGATGGACAAAAACATTCAGTATTTC.

This clonotype showed up just once. Its ends do not fully match the called genes, so a read error is possible. The chain combines TRBV14 with TRBJ2-3; D not certain. There are 13 residues in the CDR3. Germline assignment: CDR1 SGHDN and CDR2 FVKESK. This CDR3 reads CARSQDCEDTQYF. DNA of the CDR3: TGTGCCAGAAGCCAAGACTGCGAAGATACGCAGTATTTT.

Turning to this clonotype: This could be a read error, since a much larger clone is one nucleotide away. The chain uses TRBV28 and TRBJ1-2; a possible D gene is TRBD1 (6 bases). This CDR3 spans 14 amino acids. Trimming took off 8 bases at V and 3 bases at J, with 16 bases between the two ends. In germline, CDR1 is MDHEN, CDR2 SYDVKM. The DNA of the CDR3 is TGTGCCAGCTATGGCCGGGGGCGCTACTATGGCTACACCTTC. Its protein product is CASYGRGRYYGYTF.